What follows describes a single T cell receptor (beta chain). The data derive from a study of blood T cell repertoires in COVID-19. Overall study context: There were acute and convalescent COVID-19 samples, and they came from the United States, Italy and Spain. From T cells, B-cell-depleted T cells, or PBMCs came the material, which was cDNA or gDNA.

Per the original methods: Researchers report that nucleated cell counts were estimated from reference gene primer amplification. Here immunoSEQ multiplex PCR was the method, and the copy in TCRdb shows in-frame clones only, minus some. V and J calls plus clone size are reproduced from that table; the DNA served to infer D and trimming. The sample includes fewer than 250,000 clones, roughly 90% of them seen just once. V lost 4 bases to trimming and J lost 4 bases, with 17 bases between them. Germline loops: CDR1 MDHEN, CDR2 SYDVKM. CDR3 length: 15 amino acids. Sequencing was performed on peripheral blood. The TCR originated in a man between 65 and 85 years old with acute or convalescent COVID-19. The chain employs TRBV28 and TRBJ2-7; D uncertain. This CDR3 is CASSSPAQVPYEQYF. The CDR3 DNA is TGTGCCAGCAGTTCCCCCGCCCAGGTCCCTTACGAGCAGTACTTC.